The clone carrying this T cell receptor (beta chain) was detected only a few times. Source study methods: Estimation of nucleated cell counts was performed using reference gene primer amplification. Here immunoSEQ multiplex PCR was the method, and the copy in TCRdb shows in-frame clones only, minus some. V and J calls and clone size follow that table, whereas D and trimming were derived from the DNA. The repertoire holds about 220,000 clones, with roughly 84% as singletons. This sample stems from a study of blood T cell repertoires in COVID-19. Study summary: COVID-19 samples from acute and convalescent phases originated in the United States, Italy and Spain. T cells, B-cell-depleted T cells, or PBMCs supplied cDNA or gDNA.

The V gene lost 4 bases and the J gene lost 10 bases, with 12 bases spanning the gap. The germline CDR1 and CDR2 sequences are KGHDR and SFDVKD. The CDR3 spans 12 residues. The chain couples TRBV24-1 to TRBJ1-2; D is undetermined. The clonotype originates from a man aged 40-55 years with active or convalescent COVID-19. What was sequenced was peripheral blood. The chain's CDR3 is CATSDEPGNYTF. CDR3 coding DNA: TGTGCCACCAGTGACGAACCCGGGAACTACACCTTC.